This T cell receptor (beta chain) originates from a study of cytomegalovirus exposure and HLA in healthy donors. Across the whole study: In terms of ancestry, the Caucasian-associated cluster contained 75% to 90% of the approximately 400 genotyped donors.

This clone was counted a few times. Its antigen is unknown. The PCR ran on 60 Vbeta and 13 Jbeta primers. Assay used: immunoSEQ multiplex PCR; TCRdb lists only in-frame clones, some missing. The data contain roughly 250,000 clones, around four fifths of them singletons. Study results and caveats: TRBV6-2, TRBV6-3 and other indistinguishable V segments were excluded.

Germline V CDR1 and CDR2: MDHEN, SYDVKM. Trimming stripped 3 bases from V and 1 base from J, with 7 bases between. There are 13 residues in the CDR3. This TCR came from a woman in her forties in good health and CMV-seropositive. Input material: PBMCs. This sequence joins TRBV28 and TRBJ2-7; D remains unclear. CDR3 bases: TGTGCCAGCAGTTTGGCAGGATCCTACGAGCAGTACTTC. It encodes CASSLAGSYEQYF.